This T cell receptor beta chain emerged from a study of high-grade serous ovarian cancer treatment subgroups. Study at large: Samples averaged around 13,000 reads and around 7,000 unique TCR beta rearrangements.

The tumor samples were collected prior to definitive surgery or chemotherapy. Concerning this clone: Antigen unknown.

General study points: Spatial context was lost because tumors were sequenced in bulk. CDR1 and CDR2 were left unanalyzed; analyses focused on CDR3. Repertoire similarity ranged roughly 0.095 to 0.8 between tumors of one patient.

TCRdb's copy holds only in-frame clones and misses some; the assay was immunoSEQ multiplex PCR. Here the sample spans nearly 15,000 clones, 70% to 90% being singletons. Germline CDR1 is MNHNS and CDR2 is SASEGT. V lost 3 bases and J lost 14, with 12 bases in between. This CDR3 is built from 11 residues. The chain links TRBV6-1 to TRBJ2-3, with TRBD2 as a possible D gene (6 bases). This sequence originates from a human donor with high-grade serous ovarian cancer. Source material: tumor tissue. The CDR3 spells CASSEGTRVYF. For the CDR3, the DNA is TGTGCCAGCAGTGAGGGGACTCGCGTGTATTTT.